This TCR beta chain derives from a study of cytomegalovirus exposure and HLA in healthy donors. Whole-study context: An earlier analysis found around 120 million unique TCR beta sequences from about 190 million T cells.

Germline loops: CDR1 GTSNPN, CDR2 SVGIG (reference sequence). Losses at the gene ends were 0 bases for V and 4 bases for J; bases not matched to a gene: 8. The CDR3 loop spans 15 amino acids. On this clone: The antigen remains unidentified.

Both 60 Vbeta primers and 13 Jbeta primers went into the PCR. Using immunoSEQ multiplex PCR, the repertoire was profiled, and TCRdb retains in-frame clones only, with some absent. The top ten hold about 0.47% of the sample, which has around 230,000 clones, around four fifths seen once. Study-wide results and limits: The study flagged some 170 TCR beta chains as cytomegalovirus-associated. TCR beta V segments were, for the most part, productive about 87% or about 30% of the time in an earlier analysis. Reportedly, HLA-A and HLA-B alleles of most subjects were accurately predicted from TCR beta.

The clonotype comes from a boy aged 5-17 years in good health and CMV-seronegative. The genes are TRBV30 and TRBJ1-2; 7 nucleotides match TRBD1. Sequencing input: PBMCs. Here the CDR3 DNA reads TGTGCCTGGAGTGTACGACAGGGCCGTGGCTATGGCTACACCTTC. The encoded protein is CAWSVRQGRGYGYTF.